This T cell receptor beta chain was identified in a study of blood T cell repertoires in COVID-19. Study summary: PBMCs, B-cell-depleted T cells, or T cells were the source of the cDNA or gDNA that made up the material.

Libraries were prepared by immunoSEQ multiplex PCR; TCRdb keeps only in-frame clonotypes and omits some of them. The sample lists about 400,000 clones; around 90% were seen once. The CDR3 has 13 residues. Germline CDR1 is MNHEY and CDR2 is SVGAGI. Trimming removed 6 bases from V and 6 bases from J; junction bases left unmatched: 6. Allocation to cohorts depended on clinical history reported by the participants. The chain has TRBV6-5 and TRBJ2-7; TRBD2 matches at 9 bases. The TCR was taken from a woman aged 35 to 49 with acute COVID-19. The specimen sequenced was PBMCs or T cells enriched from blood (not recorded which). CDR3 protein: CASRWSGGSEQYF. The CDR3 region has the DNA TGTGCCAGCAGGTGGAGCGGGGGGAGCGAGCAGTACTTC.